The next 27 T cell receptor beta chains were all read from a single sample in a study of blood T cell repertoires in COVID-19. Here immunoSEQ multiplex PCR was the method, and the copy in TCRdb shows in-frame clones only, minus some. The sample has fewer than 300,000 clones, 81% seen once. Material for sequencing was peripheral blood. The receptors shown here come from a woman aged 55-70 years with active or convalescent COVID-19.

This clone was seen many times. This sequence joins TRBV6-6 and TRBJ1-2; D not resolved. The CDR3 runs to 13 residues. V lost 4 bases and J lost 2, with 8 bases in between. In germline, CDR1 is MNHNY, CDR2 SVGAGI (reference sequence). CDR3 protein: CASSLAANYGYTF. CDR3 coding DNA: TGTGCCAGCAGTTTAGCCGCGAACTATGGCTACACCTTC.

CDR3 bases: TGTGCCAGCAGCTTACTCGTTACTGCGGAGACCCAGTACTTC. Encoded protein: CASSLLVTAETQYF. This chain connects TRBV7-2 to TRBJ2-5; D remains unclear. Trimming shortened V by 2 bases and J by 5 bases, and 12 bases separated the two germline ends. The CDR3 contains 14 residues. Looked up from germline, CDR1 is SGHTA and CDR2 is FQGNSA.

This chain's CDR3 is CASSLEGGATGETQYF. CDR3 sequence (DNA): TGTGCCAGCAGCTTAGAAGGCGGGGCGACCGGGGAGACCCAGTACTTC. The V gene is TRBV7-2, the J gene TRBJ2-5, with D possibly matching TRBD2 (6 bases). The V gene's germline CDR1 is SGHTA and CDR2 FQGNSA. Trimming pared 1 base from V and 5 bases from J, leaving 17 bases between. The CDR3 totals 16 residues.

The chain combines TRBV4-2 with TRBJ1-4; 11 positions agree with TRBD1. Germline-derived CDR1 and CDR2 are LGHNA and YNFKEQ. This CDR3 contains 21 residues. The V segment lost 2 bases and the J segment 2 bases; nucleotides outside the gene matches: 16. The CDR3 region is CASSQLLRYGDRGSTNEKLFF. CDR3 sequence (DNA): TGTGCCAGCAGCCAACTCTTACGATACGGGGACAGGGGGAGCACTAATGAAAAACTGTTTTTT.

The rearrangement links TRBV2 to TRBJ2-2; a weak D match, TRBD1 (6 bases). The CDR3 consists of 13 residues. Trimming removed 8 bases from V and 7 bases from J, with 14 bases in between. Germline-derived CDR1 and CDR2 are SNHLY and FYNNEI. Written as DNA, the CDR3 is TGTGCCAGCTGCCTGGCAGGGGTCGGGGAGCTGTTTTTT. It is translated as CASCLAGVGELFF.

The chain employs TRBV11-3 and TRBJ2-3; D is perhaps TRBD2 (7 bases). The germline V gene encodes CDR1 SGHNT and CDR2 YENEEA. V was shortened by 5 bases and J by 6 bases, with 18 bases between the two germline ends. The CDR3 loop spans 15 amino acids. DNA for the CDR3: TGTGCCAGCAGCGCTGAGGGGGGGCCTGCGGATACGCAGTATTTT. This encodes CASSAEGGPADTQYF.

The rearrangement uses TRBV5-5 and TRBJ2-7, with D perhaps TRBD1 (7 bases). CDR3 length equals 15 residues. V lost 4 bases to trimming and J lost 7 bases, with 21 bases between them. CDR1 is SGHKS, CDR2 YYEKEE, per germline (reference sequence). In nucleotides, the CDR3 is TGTGCCAGCAGCCCGGCGGGACAGTACCTCCGGGAGCAGTACTTC. Translated: CASSPAGQYLREQYF.

The chain carries TRBV6-2 or TRBV6-3 and TRBJ2-7; 7 bases match TRBD1. V shed 6 bases and J 2 bases; nucleotides not matched to a gene: 4. Germline CDR1 MNHEY, CDR2 SVGEGT. The CDR3 extends over 13 amino acids. The CDR3 region is CASSRTGTYEQYF. The CDR3 DNA reads TGTGCCAGCAGCCGGACAGGTACCTACGAGCAGTACTTC.

The V call is TRBV4-3, the J call TRBJ2-1; 8 bases fit TRBD2. V was pared by 1 base and J by 4 bases, with 12 bases of the junction left unmatched. Germline values: CDR1 LGHNA, CDR2 YSLEER. CDR3 length: 18 amino acids. The CDR3 coding sequence is TGCGCCAGCAGCCAAGTCTACGGGATAGCGGGGACGTACAATGAGCAGTTCTTC. Amino acid sequence: CASSQVYGIAGTYNEQFF.

This chain connects TRBV18 to TRBJ2-4; 8 positions match TRBD1. The CDR3 contains 16 residues. V shed 2 bases, J shed 1 base, and the junction held 4 bases outside the gene matches. The germline V gene has CDR1 KGHSH and CDR2 LQKENI. CDR3 sequence: CASSPVTGVAKNIQYF. The CDR3 DNA is TGTGCCAGCTCACCAGTGACAGGGGTCGCCAAAAACATTCAGTACTTC. The variable domain in full, completed from reference TRBV18 and TRBJ2-4, reads NAGVMQNPRHLVRRRGQEARLRCSPMKGHSHVYWYRQLPEEGLKFMVYLQKENIIDESGMPKERFSAEFPKEGPSILRIQQVVRGDSAAYFCASSPVTGVAKNIQYFGAGTRLSVL.

This chain links TRBV15 with TRBJ1-2, with D perhaps TRBD1 (6 bases). Trimming removed 0 bases from V and 6 bases from J, with 14 bases in between. CDR3 length: 15 residues. CDR1 and CDR2 from the germline V gene are LNHNV and YYDKDF (reference sequence). In nucleotides, the CDR3 is TGTGCCACCAGCAGAGAGCGGGGGGGCTCGGATGGCTACACCTTC. As protein: CATSRERGGSDGYTF. The variable domain in full, with the rest retrieved from reference TRBV15 and TRBJ1-2, is DAMVIQNPRYQVTQFGKPVTLSCSQTLNHNVMYWYQQKSSQAPKLLFHYYDKDFNNEADTPDNFQSRRPNTSFCFLDIRSPGLGDTAMYLCATSRERGGSDGYTFGSGTRLTVV.

This clone was observed once. V gene TRBV7-2 combines with J gene TRBJ2-1, with 10 bases lining up with TRBD2. The germline V gene encodes CDR1 SGHTA and CDR2 FQGNSA. V shed 4 bases and J 5 bases; nucleotides not matched to a gene: 5. This CDR3 spans 15 amino acids. This chain's CDR3 is CASSWGTSVNNEQFF. Written as DNA, the CDR3 is TGTGCCAGCAGCTGGGGGACTAGCGTGAACAATGAGCAGTTCTTC. Drawing the rest from reference TRBV7-2 and TRBJ2-1, the complete variable domain is GAGVSQSPSNKVTEKGKDVELRCDPISGHTALYWYRQSLGQGLEFLIYFQGNSAPDKSGLPSDRFSAERTGGSVSTLTIQRTQQEDSAVYLCASSWGTSVNNEQFFGPGTRLTVL.

V is TRBV18 and J is TRBJ1-1, with D possibly being TRBD1 (5 bases). Germline V gene lookup returns CDR1 KGHSH and CDR2 LQKENI. The CDR3 sequence is 14 residues long. Trimming shortened V by 3 bases and J by 2 bases, and 10 bases separated the two germline ends. The CDR3 sequence is CASSPGHGNTEAFF. The CDR3 DNA reads TGTGCCAGCTCACCTGGACACGGTAACACTGAAGCTTTCTTT.

This chain connects TRBV18 to TRBJ2-7; D possibly corresponds to TRBD2 (5 bases). There are 13 residues in the CDR3. V lost 6 bases, J lost 3 bases, and 12 bases lay in between. Germline CDR1 KGHSH, CDR2 LQKENI. In nucleotides, the CDR3 is TGTGCCAGCTCCCGAGGACGGGGCTACGAGCAGTACTTC. Protein product: CASSRGRGYEQYF.

This sequence joins TRBV19 and TRBJ2-3; 10 bases match TRBD2. The ends lost 5 bases at V and 2 bases at J; junction bases unmatched: 7. This CDR3 has 16 amino acids. Per germline, CDR1 LNHDA and CDR2 SQIVND (reference sequence). The CDR3 sequence: CASSPWTSGYTDTQYF. The CDR3 DNA sequence: TGTGCCAGTAGTCCGTGGACTAGCGGATACACAGATACGCAGTATTTT.

The chain couples TRBV29-1 to TRBJ1-2; D gene uncertain. V was clipped by 4 bases and J by 2 bases, with 5 bases between them. The CDR3 is made up of 11 amino acids. Germline-derived CDR1 and CDR2 are SQVTM and ANQGSEA. Here the CDR3 DNA reads TGCAGCGTTGTGGAGAACTATGGCTACACCTTC. Amino acids: CSVVENYGYTF.

V usage is TRBV7-9 and J usage is TRBJ1-1; 7 positions match TRBD1. Germline V lookup: CDR1 SEHNR, CDR2 FQNEAQ (reference sequence). This CDR3 contains 14 residues. After removal of 5 bases from V and 0 bases from J, the junction contained 3 bases not matched to a gene. CDR3 DNA: TGTGCCAGCAGCAAGGGACAGATGAACACTGAAGCTTTCTTT. It codes for CASSKGQMNTEAFF.

This clone came up once. The chain recombines TRBV5-5 with TRBJ1-2; 9 nucleotides match TRBD1. Trimming removed 0 bases from V and 5 bases from J; junction bases left unmatched: 11. The CDR3 has 17 residues. CDR1 and CDR2 (germline): SGHKS, YYEKEE (reference sequence). Here the CDR3 reads CASSLAGGQGGSYGYTF. The CDR3 nucleotides read TGTGCCAGCAGCTTGGCGGGGGGACAGGGAGGGTCATATGGCTACACCTTC.

The CDR3, as DNA: TGTGCCAGCAGCTTAGGGAGGGACAGGGTAGCGGAAGCTTTCTTT. Its translation: CASSLGRDRVAEAFF. The rearrangement uses TRBV7-2 and TRBJ1-1; the match to TRBD1 covers 9 bases. CDR1 SGHTA and CDR2 FQGNSA come from the germline V gene. The CDR3 totals 15 residues. J was trimmed by 8 bases and V by 1 base; bases with no gene match: 8.

The gene calls are TRBV19 and TRBJ1-6; a weak D match, TRBD1 (6 bases). Germline CDR1 and CDR2: LNHDA and SQIVND (reference sequence). CDR3 length: 14 amino acids. Trimming removed 5 bases at V and 7 bases at J, with 12 bases between. The CDR3 coding sequence is TGTGCCAGTAGTCTCGGACAGTCGAATTCACCCCTCCACTTT. Amino acid sequence: CASSLGQSNSPLHF.

The V call is TRBV5-1, the J call TRBJ1-1; D is undetermined. The CDR3 has 13 residues. With 0 bases removed from V and 5 bases from J, the gap between germline ends came to 8 bases. In germline, CDR1 is SGHRS, CDR2 YFSETQ. The CDR3 nucleotides are TGCGCCAGCAGCTTGGTTCCCTTTACTGAAGCTTTCTTT. Residues: CASSLVPFTEAFF. The entire variable domain, with the rest obtained from reference TRBV5-1 and TRBJ1-1, is as follows: KAGVTQTPRYLIKTRGQQVTLSCSPISGHRSVSWYQQTPGQGLQFLFEYFSETQRNKGNFPGRFSGRQFSNSRSEMNVSTLELGDSALYLCASSLVPFTEAFFGQGTRLTVV.

V and J are TRBV5-1 and TRBJ2-5; 12 bases align to TRBD2. V shed 4 bases and J 4 bases; nucleotides not matched to a gene: 8. This CDR3 region has 16 residues. From germline, CDR1 is SGHRS and CDR2 YFSETQ. The CDR3 loop is CASSLSLAGGRETQYF. The CDR3 DNA sequence: TGCGCCAGCAGCCTCTCCCTAGCGGGGGGGCGAGAGACCCAGTACTTC.

J is TRBJ1-2 and V is TRBV4-1; tentative D call: TRBD1 (5 bases). From germline, CDR1 is MGHRA and CDR2 YSYEKL. Deletions cut 3 bases from V and 7 bases from J, with 18 bases between. This CDR3 is 15 amino acids long. The DNA for the CDR3 is TGCGCCAGCAGCCAGACAGTTGGGGGAGGGAGTGGCTACACCTTC. Protein product: CASSQTVGGGSGYTF.

V is TRBV5-1 and J is TRBJ1-4; tentatively, D is TRBD1 (6 bases). The germline V gene has CDR1 SGHRS and CDR2 YFSETQ. There are 15 residues in the CDR3. V gave up 1 base and J gave up 3 bases, with 10 bases separating them. CDR3 region: CASSLLQGPNEKLFF. For the CDR3, the DNA is TGCGCCAGCAGCTTGCTACAGGGTCCTAATGAAAAACTGTTTTTT. The full variable domain, with the rest looked up from reference TRBV5-1 and TRBJ1-4, is KAGVTQTPRYLIKTRGQQVTLSCSPISGHRSVSWYQQTPGQGLQFLFEYFSETQRNKGNFPGRFSGRQFSNSRSEMNVSTLELGDSALYLCASSLLQGPNEKLFFGSGTQLSVL.

This chain connects TRBV19 to TRBJ1-6, with TRBD1 identical over 7 bases. Trimming at V came to 6 bases and at J to 7 bases, leaving 12 bases not matched to a gene. CDR3 length: 16 amino acids. Germline V gene lookup returns CDR1 LNHDA and CDR2 SQIVND (reference sequence). CDR3 sequence: CASSNIPGQRNSPLHF. CDR3 bases: TGTGCCAGTAGCAACATACCGGGACAGAGAAATTCACCCCTCCACTTT.

This clone was counted a few times. The J gene is TRBJ1-6, the V gene TRBV5-4; 12 nucleotides agree with TRBD1. Germline CDR1 is SGHNT and CDR2 is YYREEE (reference sequence). The length of the CDR3 is 19 residues. Trimming removed 4 bases from V and 2 bases from J; junction bases left unmatched: 10. CDR3 protein: CASSKGQGATTAYNSPLHF. DNA for the CDR3: TGTGCCAGCAGCAAGGGACAGGGGGCAACTACCGCCTATAATTCACCCCTCCACTTT.

The table lists this clone with a count of one. CDR3 DNA sequence: TGTGCCAGCAGCTTGCAGGGGGGCTATAACGAGCAGTACTTC. This translates into CASSLQGGYNEQYF. This chain uses TRBV7-9 with TRBJ2-7, with D tentatively TRBD1 (7 bases). Germline CDR1 and CDR2: SEHNR and FQNEAQ (reference sequence). With 3 bases removed from V and 5 bases from J, the gap between germline ends came to 14 bases. The length of the CDR3 is 14 residues. Complete variable domain (other parts from reference TRBV7-9 and TRBJ2-7): DTGVSQNPRHKITKRGQNVTFRCDPISEHNRLYWYRQTLGQGPEFLTYFQNEAQLEKSRLLSDRFSAERPKGSFSTLEIQRTEQGDSAMYLCASSLQGGYNEQYFGPGTRLTVT.